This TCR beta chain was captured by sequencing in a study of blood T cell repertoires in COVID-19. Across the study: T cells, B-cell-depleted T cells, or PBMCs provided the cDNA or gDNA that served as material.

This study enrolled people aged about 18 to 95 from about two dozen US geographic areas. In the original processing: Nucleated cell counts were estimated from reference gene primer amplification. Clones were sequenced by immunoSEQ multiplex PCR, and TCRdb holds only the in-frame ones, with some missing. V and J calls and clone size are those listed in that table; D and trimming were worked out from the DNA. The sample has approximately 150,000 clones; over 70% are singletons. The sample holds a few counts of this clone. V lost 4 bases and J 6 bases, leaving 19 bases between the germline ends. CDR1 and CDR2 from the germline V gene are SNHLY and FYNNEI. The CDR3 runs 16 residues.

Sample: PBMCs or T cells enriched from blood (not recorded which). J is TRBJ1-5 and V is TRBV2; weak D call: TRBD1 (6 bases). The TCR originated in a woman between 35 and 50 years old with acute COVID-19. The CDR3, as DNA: TGTGCCAGCAGTGGAGTTGGCAGGGGCGGAGGTCAGCCCCAGCATTTT. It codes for CASSGVGRGGGQPQHF.